The 13 T cell receptor beta chains below come from one sample, sequenced in a study of cytomegalovirus exposure and HLA in healthy donors (dated by TCRdb to 2015 to 2018). The library was built by means of the immunoSEQ multiplex PCR assay. Not all clones reach the TCRdb copy of this immuneACCESS table, which keeps in-frame sequences only. Checked studies attribute under half of the gap to unresolved V genes and leave the rest unexplained. A total of roughly 250,000 clones appear in this sample, nearly 90% of them only once. The top ten constitute 0.37% of the sample. Sequenced sample: PBMCs. Receptors originate from a woman in her late teens or twenties in good health and CMV-seronegative.

The J gene is TRBJ1-1, the V gene TRBV6-5; 7 bases line up with TRBD1. In germline, CDR1 is MNHEY, CDR2 SVGAGI. The V segment lost 4 bases and the J segment 2 bases; nucleotides outside the gene matches: 7. The CDR3 covers 15 residues. CDR3 nucleotides: TGTGCCAGCAGTTCCTATGGGACAGTAAACACTGAAGCTTTCTTT. Translation gives CASSSYGTVNTEAFF.

This chain uses TRBV5-5 with TRBJ1-3; weak D call: TRBD1 (6 bases). The CDR3 has 15 residues. Germline-derived CDR1 and CDR2 are SGHKS and YYEKEE (reference sequence). Trimming pared 0 bases from V and 2 bases from J, leaving 9 bases between. The CDR3 is CASSLDQGTGNTIYF. The CDR3 DNA follows: TGTGCCAGCAGCTTGGATCAGGGGACTGGAAACACCATATATTTT.

This chain connects TRBV28 to TRBJ2-6, with TRBD1 identical over 10 bases. The CDR3 length is 17 residues. CDR1 MDHEN and CDR2 SYDVKM come from the germline V gene. V lost 6 bases and J lost 2; bases outside the gene matches: 7. The CDR3 reads CASSRTGTGAGANVLTF. CDR3 in DNA: TGTGCCAGCAGCCGTACCGGGACAGGGGCTGGGGCCAACGTCCTGACTTTC.

The V and J genes are TRBV5-1 and TRBJ2-1; TRBD2 is a possible D gene (6 bases). The CDR3 spans 12 residues. Trimming stripped 2 bases from V and 9 bases from J, with 9 bases between. Germline V CDR1 and CDR2: SGHRS, YFSETQ. CDR3 bases: TGCGCCAGCAGCTTTGAGCGGGCTGAGCAGTTCTTC. Protein product: CASSFERAEQFF.

This sequence joins TRBV2 and TRBJ1-3; TRBD1 matches 7 bases. CDR3 length: 13 residues. Germline V gives CDR1 SNHLY, CDR2 FYNNEI. V gave up 7 bases and J gave up 7 bases; unmatched junction bases: 7. CDR3 sequence: CASTNRGGNTIYF. The CDR3 coding sequence is TGTGCCAGCACGAACAGGGGCGGGAACACCATATATTTT.

The rearrangement links TRBV28 to TRBJ1-2; TRBD1 matches at 8 bases. Trimming took 1 base from V and 4 from J; bases not matched to a gene: 5. Germline assignment: CDR1 MDHEN and CDR2 SYDVKM. CDR3 length: 15 residues. The CDR3 region is CASSLYTQGAYGYTF. For the CDR3, the DNA is TGTGCCAGCAGTTTATATACTCAGGGGGCCTATGGCTACACCTTC.

This clone was detected only a few times. The V and J genes are TRBV7-9 and TRBJ1-5; 10 nucleotides align to TRBD1. The V segment lost 6 bases and the J segment 2 bases; nucleotides outside the gene matches: 4. Germline-derived CDR1 and CDR2 are SEHNR and FQNEAQ (reference sequence). The CDR3 consists of 15 residues. For the CDR3, the DNA is TGTGCCAGCAGTTCGACAGGGGGCGGCAATCAGCCCCAGCATTTT. This translates into CASSSTGGGNQPQHF. Looking up the rest from reference TRBV7-9 and TRBJ1-5 gives the full variable domain: DTGVSQNPRHKITKRGQNVTFRCDPISEHNRLYWYRQTLGQGPEFLTYFQNEAQLEKSRLLSDRFSAERPKGSFSTLEIQRTEQGDSAMYLCASSSTGGGNQPQHFGDGTRLSIL.

This clone was seen once. J is TRBJ1-1 and V is TRBV19; maybe TRBD1 (6 bases). The CDR3 contains 13 residues. V gave up 1 base and J gave up 8 bases, with 11 bases separating them. The V gene's germline CDR1 is LNHDA and CDR2 SQIVND (reference sequence). The CDR3 here is CASSIGRGGEAFF. The CDR3 DNA sequence: TGTGCCAGTAGTATAGGGCGTGGGGGCGAAGCTTTCTTT.

The chain uses TRBV6-4 and TRBJ1-2; TRBD1 matches at 7 bases. This CDR3 is built from 14 residues. Germline CDR1 and CDR2: MRHNA and SNTAGT. Trimming removed 6 bases from V and 4 bases from J; junction bases left unmatched: 8. The DNA of the CDR3 is TGTGCCAGCAGCCTTGGACAGGCCCCCTATGGCTACACCTTC. It codes for CASSLGQAPYGYTF.

The chain uses TRBV7-2 and TRBJ2-1; a possible D gene is TRBD2 (6 bases). V was cut by 1 base and J by 2 bases, with 15 bases left in between. The germline CDR1 and CDR2 sequences are SGHTA and FQGNSA. CDR3 size: 17 residues. The DNA for the CDR3 is TGTGCCAGCAGCTTAGGGGGGTTGGAGGGGACCTACAATGAGCAGTTCTTC. Translating gives CASSLGGLEGTYNEQFF.

The rearrangement joins TRBV2 to TRBJ2-3; 8 bases are shared with TRBD2. Per germline, CDR1 SNHLY and CDR2 FYNNEI. There are 16 residues in the CDR3. Germline trimming cut 7 bases from V and 0 bases from J; bases unmatched to any gene: 9. The CDR3 here is CASTFGGDRSTDTQYF. The CDR3 DNA sequence: TGTGCCAGCACCTTCGGGGGGGATCGTAGCACAGATACGCAGTATTTT. Combining the CDR3 with reference TRBV2 and TRBJ2-3 gives the whole variable domain EPEVTQTPSHQVTQMGQEVILRCVPISNHLYFYWYRQILGQKVEFLVSFYNNEISEKSEIFDDQFSVERPDGSNFTLKIRSTKLEDSAMYFCASTFGGDRSTDTQYFGPGTRLTVL.

This clone was seen only once. The gene calls are TRBV28 and TRBJ1-3; a weak D match, TRBD1 (6 bases). The CDR3 contains 12 residues. Trimming left V 2 bases short and J 11 bases short, with 10 bases between. The germline gives CDR1 MDHEN, CDR2 SYDVKM. The CDR3 is CASSLVGAAIYF. The CDR3 bases are TGTGCCAGCAGTTTAGTGGGGGCGGCCATATATTTT.

The chain links TRBV28 to TRBJ1-2; D gene ambiguous. V lost 8 bases, J lost 5 bases, and 12 bases lay in between. Germline CDR1 reads MDHEN; CDR2 reads SYDVKM. CDR3 length: 12 residues. CDR3 protein: CASSNNGYGYTF. CDR3 DNA sequence: TGTGCCAGCTCAAACAATGGTTATGGCTACACCTTC.